The source of this T cell receptor (beta chain) is a study of blood T cell repertoires in COVID-19. Original methodology: Reference gene primer amplification in the assay estimated nucleated cell counts. Assay used: immunoSEQ multiplex PCR; TCRdb lists only in-frame clones, some missing. The V and J calls and the clone size are those of that table, but D and trimming were determined from the DNA. The sample carries approximately 150,000 clones, 80% to 90% recorded once. The ends lost 2 bases at V and 14 bases at J; junction bases unmatched: 5. This CDR3 is built from 12 residues. Germline CDR1 reads SGHDN; CDR2 reads FVKESK.

The material sequenced was peripheral blood. This clonotype originated in a woman in her sixties with active COVID-19. V is TRBV14 and J is TRBJ2-1; the match to TRBD2 covers 8 bases. The CDR3 region is CASSQHGTREFF. In nucleotides, the CDR3 is TGTGCCAGCAGCCAACACGGGACTAGGGAGTTCTTC.